A single sample is the source of the 27 T cell receptor beta chains below, sequenced in a study of response to subunit inactivated influenza vaccine. TCRdb processed the RT-PCR reads anew with MiXCR; each CDR3 protein has one entry. The table lists a few hundred thousand distinct CDR3 sequences, 20% to 25% of them singletons. The sample here was PBMCs from blood, taken less than 22 months after vaccination. These receptors originate from a man between 50 and 69 years old who received an inactivated influenza vaccine.

The chain uses TRBV11-2 and TRBJ2-7; D is perhaps TRBD2 (7 bases). Germline values: CDR1 SGHAT, CDR2 FQNNGV. The V end lost 5 bases, the J end lost 4 bases, and 15 bases lay between the germline ends. The CDR3 has 14 amino acids. The CDR3 loop reads CASSLTRGGYEQYF. The CDR3 DNA reads as TGTGCCAGCAGCCTAACAAGGGGGGGATACGAGCAGTACTTC.

The rearrangement uses TRBV20-1 and TRBJ1-5; TRBD1 matches 7 bases. The germline V gene has CDR1 DFQATT and CDR2 SNEGSKA (reference sequence). The CDR3 is made up of 15 amino acids. J lost 9 bases, V lost 5 bases, and 16 bases had no gene match. CDR3 in amino acids: CSAHPGQRIDGPQHF. CDR3 nucleotide sequence: TGCAGTGCTCATCCGGGACAGAGAATAGATGGGCCCCAGCATTTT.

Comment on this clonotype: Possible read error: a much larger clone is one base away. The J gene is TRBJ1-2, the V gene TRBV12-3 or TRBV12-4, with unresolved D. The CDR3 sequence is 12 residues long. The CDR3 DNA follows: TGTGTCAGCAGTTTACGCCTCTATGGCTACACCTTC. It is translated as CVSSLRLYGYTF.

The rearrangement uses TRBV2 and TRBJ2-7; 7 nucleotides line up with TRBD1. The germline gives CDR1 SNHLY, CDR2 FYNNEI. CDR3 length equals 14 residues. The V segment lost 5 bases and the J segment 2 bases; nucleotides outside the gene matches: 6. In DNA, the CDR3 is TGTGCCAGCAGTTCCTACACAGGGGCCTACGAGCAGTACTTC. It translates to CASSSYTGAYEQYF. Complete variable domain (other parts from reference TRBV2 and TRBJ2-7): EPEVTQTPSHQVTQMGQEVILRCVPISNHLYFYWYRQILGQKVEFLVSFYNNEISEKSEIFDDQFSVERPDGSNFTLKIRSTKLEDSAMYFCASSSYTGAYEQYFGPGTRLTVT.

The gene calls are TRBV6-1 and TRBJ2-1; 8 bases are a match to TRBD1. The V segment lost 6 bases and the J segment 1 base; nucleotides outside the gene matches: 2. Looked up from germline, CDR1 is MNHNS and CDR2 is SASEGT. The CDR3 extends over 14 amino acids. The CDR3, as DNA: TGTGCCAGCAGGGGACAGGATTCCTACAATGAGCAGTTCTTC. This translates into CASRGQDSYNEQFF.

This chain uses TRBV5-1 with TRBJ2-3; the D is unclear. Per germline, CDR1 SGHRS and CDR2 YFSETQ. The CDR3 sequence is 14 residues long. Trimming removed 2 bases at V and 1 base at J, with 8 bases between. The CDR3 nucleotides are TGCGCCAGCAGCTTAGAGTACGGCACAGATACGCAGTATTTT. This codes for CASSLEYGTDTQYF.

This clonotype was seen more than once but under ten times. One end of the junction fails to match germline, which may point to a read error. This chain links TRBV7-7 with TRBJ2-1; D is possibly TRBD2 (7 bases). Germline V lookup: CDR1 SSHAT, CDR2 FNYEAQ (reference sequence). The CDR3 is made up of 13 amino acids. DNA for the CDR3: TGTGCTAGCAGCTTATCGGGGGGCAAGGAGCAGTTCTTC. Its protein is CASSLSGGKEQFF.

This clonotype was picked up many times. V usage is TRBV7-2 and J usage is TRBJ1-4; tentative D call: TRBD1 (5 bases). Deletions cut 5 bases from V and 5 bases from J, with 12 bases between. The CDR3 is made up of 14 amino acids. CDR1 is SGHTA and CDR2 is FQGNSA in the germline V gene. The CDR3 loop reads CASSPGTVNEKLFF. The CDR3 DNA reads TGTGCCAGCAGCCCCGGGACGGTCAATGAAAAACTGTTTTTT. Full variable domain (rest looked up from reference TRBV7-2 and TRBJ1-4): GAGVSQSPSNKVTEKGKDVELRCDPISGHTALYWYRQSLGQGLEFLIYFQGNSAPDKSGLPSDRFSAERTGGSVSTLTIQRTQQEDSAVYLCASSPGTVNEKLFFGSGTQLSVL.

CDR3 bases: TGTGCCAGCAACGATAACAGGGGTTTAGTCACTGAAGCTTTCTTT. The encoded protein is CASNDNRGLVTEAFF. The rearrangement joins TRBV5-5 to TRBJ1-1; 7 nucleotides align to TRBD1. Losses at the gene ends were 6 bases for V and 4 bases for J; bases not matched to a gene: 12. Germline V gene lookup returns CDR1 SGHKS and CDR2 YYEKEE (reference sequence). The CDR3 sequence is 15 residues long.

A few counts support this clonotype. V is TRBV20-1 and J is TRBJ1-2; D is possibly TRBD1 (5 bases). CDR3 size: 14 residues. CDR1 DFQATT and CDR2 SNEGSKA come from the germline V gene (reference sequence). V was clipped by 3 bases and J by 5 bases, with 16 bases between them. Here the CDR3 DNA reads TGCAGTGCTAGGGGGGACGGTGGTCCTTATGGCTACACCTTC. Translating it yields CSARGDGGPYGYTF.

V gene TRBV12-3 or TRBV12-4 combines with J gene TRBJ2-1, with D hard to call. The CDR3 covers 11 residues. V was pared by 5 bases and J by 9 bases, with 8 bases between. CDR3 region: CASSRSFEQFF. CDR3 nucleotides: TGTGCCAGCAGTCGTAGCTTTGAGCAGTTCTTC.

Only a few counts were recorded for this clonotype. This rearrangement joins TRBV19 to TRBJ2-5, with D unresolved. Trimming removed 9 bases from V and 5 bases from J, with 16 bases in between. The CDR3 runs 13 residues. Germline CDR1 and CDR2: LNHDA and SQIVND (reference sequence). CDR3 DNA: TGTGCCAGCAGGCACAAGCTGAGGGAGACCCAGTACTTC. Its protein product is CASRHKLRETQYF. The full variable domain, its missing parts supplied by reference TRBV19 and TRBJ2-5, is DGGITQSPKYLFRKEGQNVTLSCEQNLNHDAMYWYRQDPGQGLRLIYYSQIVNDFQKGDIAEGYSVSREKKESFPLTVTSAQKNPTAFYLCASRHKLRETQYFGPGTRLLVL.

This clonotype was detected only a few times. The rearrangement uses TRBV27 and TRBJ1-2; 7 nucleotides line up with TRBD1. Germline V CDR1 and CDR2: MNHEY, SMNVEV (reference sequence). The junction had 5 bases not matched to a gene; V was cut back by 5 bases and J by 2 bases. This CDR3 comprises 14 residues. This chain's CDR3 is CASSQRQGNYGYTF. The CDR3 DNA reads as TGTGCCAGCAGTCAAAGACAGGGAAACTATGGCTACACCTTC.

The genes are TRBV5-1 and TRBJ1-5; tentatively, D is TRBD1 (6 bases). The CDR3 sequence is 15 residues long. Trimming cost V 4 bases and J 6 bases, with 17 bases left between them. Germline V gives CDR1 SGHRS, CDR2 YFSETQ. In DNA form, the CDR3 reads TGCGCCAGCAGCCCCGGAAGCGGGGGCGGTCAGCCCCAGCATTTT. The encoded protein is CASSPGSGGGQPQHF.

CDR3 DNA: TGTGCCACCGATAAGTTTAACTATGGCTACACCTTC. It yields the protein CATDKFNYGYTF. The rearrangement uses TRBV6-1 and TRBJ1-2; no reliable D call. Germline V lookup: CDR1 MNHNS, CDR2 SASEGT. Trimming removed 10 bases at V and 1 base at J, with 10 bases between. The CDR3 totals 12 residues.

V gene TRBV6-4 combines with J gene TRBJ2-3, with D uncertain. CDR3 length: 15 amino acids. Trimming removed 0 bases from V and 1 base from J, with 8 bases in between. Germline lookup yields CDR1 MRHNA and CDR2 SNTAGT. CDR3 loop: CASSDSPTRTDTQYF. The CDR3 nucleotides read TGTGCCAGCAGTGACTCCCCTACACGCACAGATACGCAGTATTTT.

The gene calls are TRBV5-1 and TRBJ2-3; D assignment may be TRBD1 or TRBD2 (5 bases each). Trimming took off 4 bases at V and 2 bases at J, with 11 bases between the two ends. Germline V lookup: CDR1 SGHRS, CDR2 YFSETQ. The CDR3 has 14 residues. The DNA for the CDR3 is TGCGCCAGCAGCCCGGGACGCTACACAGATACGCAGTATTTT. Protein product: CASSPGRYTDTQYF.

The chain joins TRBV20-1 to TRBJ1-1; TRBD1 might be the D (6 bases). CDR1 DFQATT and CDR2 SNEGSKA come from the germline V gene (reference sequence). The CDR3 runs 13 residues. Trimming shortened V by 5 bases and J by 4 bases, and 14 bases separated the two germline ends. CDR3 protein: CSALGAGGTEAFF. In DNA, the CDR3 is TGCAGTGCTTTGGGGGCAGGAGGCACTGAAGCTTTCTTT.

This chain links TRBV12-3 or TRBV12-4 with TRBJ2-2, with D unclear. Trimming left V 5 bases short and J 6 bases short, with 10 bases between. CDR3 length: 13 residues. CDR3 coding DNA: TGTGCCAGCAGTCCTGTCCAGTCCGGGGAGCTGTTTTTT. Protein sequence: CASSPVQSGELFF.

This clonotype was recorded a few times. The chain recombines TRBV10-3 with TRBJ1-2; possible D gene TRBD1, 5 bases. CDR1 and CDR2 (germline): ENHRY, SYGVKD. The CDR3 contains 13 residues. The ends were cut back, 10 bases at V and 4 bases at J, with 16 bases in the middle. The CDR3 loop is CATSDPGLYGYTF. The CDR3 nucleotides are TGTGCCACGTCTGACCCGGGGCTCTATGGCTACACCTTC.

The table lists this clonotype with many counts. At one end the junction does not follow the germline gene, possibly because of a read error. The genes are TRBV20-1 and TRBJ2-7; D gene unclear. Germline V lookup: CDR1 DFQATT, CDR2 SNEGSKA (reference sequence). This CDR3 comprises 14 residues. The CDR3 coding sequence is TGCAGTGCAAGAGATCAGGCGACCCTCTACGAGCAGTACTTC. Protein product: CSARDQATLYEQYF.

This clonotype was recorded a few times. V gene TRBV19 combines with J gene TRBJ2-7, with 10 bases matching TRBD1. The V gene end was trimmed by 6 bases and the J gene end by 3 bases; junction bases not matched to a gene: 2. The CDR3 is 13 residues long. The germline CDR1 and CDR2 sequences are LNHDA and SQIVND (reference sequence). This CDR3 reads CASRDRGLYEQYF. CDR3 nucleotide sequence: TGTGCCAGTAGAGACAGGGGGCTCTACGAGCAGTACTTC.

The V gene is TRBV11-2, the J gene TRBJ2-1, with 11 bases matching TRBD2. This CDR3 is 19 amino acids long. V lost 5 bases, J lost 0 bases, and 12 bases stayed unmatched. Germline CDR1 and CDR2: SGHAT and FQNNGV. The CDR3 bases are TGTGCCAGCAGCCGTCGGACTAGCGGGCCAAGGAGCTCCTACAATGAGCAGTTCTTC. The encoded protein is CASSRRTSGPRSSYNEQFF.

CDR3 region: CSARDAATSTDTQYF. For the CDR3, the DNA is TGCAGTGCTAGAGATGCGGCGACTAGTACAGATACGCAGTATTTT. This chain uses TRBV20-1 with TRBJ2-3; D is possibly TRBD2 (6 bases). Trimming shortened V by 0 bases and J by 3 bases, and 13 bases separated the two germline ends. The CDR3 spans 15 residues. The germline V gene encodes CDR1 DFQATT and CDR2 SNEGSKA (reference sequence).

This clonotype was counted between two and nine times. The J gene is TRBJ1-4, the V gene TRBV12-3 or TRBV12-4; TRBD1 matches 9 bases. J gave up 5 bases and V 6 bases, and 7 bases lay outside the gene matches. The CDR3 contains 15 residues. The CDR3 loop is CASSQQGALNEKLFF. The CDR3 coding sequence is TGTGCCAGCAGCCAACAGGGGGCTCTAAATGAAAAACTGTTTTTT.

This clonotype was recorded at least ten times. The chain has TRBV7-2 and TRBJ1-2, with TRBD1 as a possible D gene (5 bases). The germline V gene encodes CDR1 SGHTA and CDR2 FQGNSA. There are 13 residues in the CDR3. V lost 5 bases and J lost 7, with 14 bases in between. The CDR3 region has the DNA TGTGCCAGCAGCCGGGGACGTTGGGGTGGCTACACCTTC. Protein product: CASSRGRWGGYTF.

This clonotype has more than one count but fewer than ten. The chain recombines TRBV19 with TRBJ1-3; D remains ambiguous. V was cut by 8 bases and J by 1 base, with 12 bases left in between. Germline V gives CDR1 LNHDA, CDR2 SQIVND (reference sequence). The CDR3 runs to 14 residues. The CDR3 coding sequence is TGTGCCAGTCGCGACGGGTTGTCTGGAAACACCATATATTTT. Protein: CASRDGLSGNTIYF.